These 14 T cell receptor beta chains came from one sample sequenced in a study of blood T cell repertoires in COVID-19. Clones were read by immunoSEQ multiplex PCR, and TCRdb kept only the in-frame ones, dropping some. Of under 350,000 clones listed, 65% to 90% are singletons. The sample was peripheral blood. These receptors were obtained from a human donor in a cohort sampled during active COVID-19.

The chain uses TRBV29-1 and TRBJ2-3; TRBD2 is a possible D gene (6 bases). The V end lost 3 bases, the J end lost 3 bases, and 16 bases lay between the germline ends. The CDR3 covers 15 residues. Germline loops: CDR1 SQVTM, CDR2 ANQGSEA. In DNA form, the CDR3 reads TGCAGCGTTGAGGGGGTCGGAGGGGCTACAGATACGCAGTATTTT. Its protein is CSVEGVGGATDTQYF.

The V gene is TRBV7-9, the J gene TRBJ2-7; 7 bases align to TRBD2. The CDR3 is 16 amino acids. Germline trimming cut 5 bases from V and 1 base from J; bases unmatched to any gene: 11. From germline, CDR1 is SEHNR and CDR2 FQNEAQ (reference sequence). CDR3 in DNA: TGTGCCAGCAGCCGAGAGGGCCTAGCGGTTTCCTACGAGCAGTACTTC. Encoded protein: CASSREGLAVSYEQYF.

The chain has TRBV29-1 and TRBJ2-6, with D uncertain. This CDR3 spans 13 amino acids. Per germline, CDR1 SQVTM and CDR2 ANQGSEA. V dropped 4 bases and J dropped 2 bases, with 6 bases sitting between them. The CDR3 coding sequence is TGCAGCGTTGCACAGACTGGGGCCAACGTCCTGACTTTC. It specifies CSVAQTGANVLTF.

The chain carries TRBV29-1 and TRBJ2-3; the D gene is possibly TRBD1 (5 bases). With 5 bases removed from V and 4 bases from J, the gap between germline ends came to 19 bases. Germline-derived CDR1 and CDR2 are SQVTM and ANQGSEA. The CDR3 contains 15 residues. CDR3 nucleotides: TGCAGCGTTTCTGGTACAGGTTTCGGAGCAGATACGCAGTATTTT. Translated, it gives CSVSGTGFGADTQYF.

V usage is TRBV5-1 and J usage is TRBJ1-2; 9 bases are shared with TRBD1. V lost 4 bases to trimming and J lost 8 bases; unmatched junction nucleotides: 9. This CDR3 has 14 residues. CDR1 is SGHRS and CDR2 is YFSETQ in the germline V gene. The CDR3 sequence is CASSLGGTGNGYTF. DNA for the CDR3: TGCGCCAGCAGCCTTGGGGGGACAGGGAACGGCTACACCTTC. The full variable domain, in which reference TRBV5-1 and TRBJ1-2 provide the parts outside the CDR3, is KAGVTQTPRYLIKTRGQQVTLSCSPISGHRSVSWYQQTPGQGLQFLFEYFSETQRNKGNFPGRFSGRQFSNSRSEMNVSTLELGDSALYLCASSLGGTGNGYTFGSGTRLTVV.

This clone was recorded a few times. The CDR3 region is CAISEGTGMEQFF. CDR3 DNA sequence: TGTGCCATCAGTGAGGGAACAGGGATGGAGCAGTTCTTC. This sequence joins TRBV10-3 and TRBJ2-1, with D possibly TRBD1 on 6 matching bases. This CDR3 has 13 residues. The V and J ends lost 2 bases and 10 bases respectively, with 12 bases between them. Germline loops: CDR1 ENHRY, CDR2 SYGVKD.

V usage is TRBV4-2 and J usage is TRBJ2-5; D possibly corresponds to TRBD2 (6 bases). CDR1 LGHNA and CDR2 YNFKEQ come from the germline V gene. The CDR3 loop spans 16 amino acids. Trimming removed 4 bases from V and 3 bases from J, with 18 bases in between. The CDR3 reads CASSPREGGTKETQYF. CDR3 bases: TGTGCCAGCAGCCCTCGAGAGGGCGGGACGAAAGAGACCCAGTACTTC.

The genes are TRBV18 and TRBJ2-1, with D tentatively TRBD2 (5 bases). CDR3 length equals 14 residues. With 5 bases removed from V and 9 bases from J, the gap between germline ends came to 17 bases. Germline CDR1 is KGHSH and CDR2 is LQKENI. CDR3 in amino acids: CASSIASGKSEQFF. The DNA of the CDR3 is TGTGCCAGCTCAATAGCGTCTGGGAAAAGTGAGCAGTTCTTC.

The rearrangement links TRBV27 to TRBJ2-4; no firm D call. Deletions cut 5 bases from V and 0 bases from J, with 14 bases between. CDR1 is MNHEY, CDR2 SMNVEV, per germline (reference sequence). CDR3 length equals 16 residues. The CDR3 nucleotides are TGTGCCAGCAGTCCAACTATGGTCTTAGCCAAAAACATTCAGTACTTC. Amino acids: CASSPTMVLAKNIQYF.

The CDR3 coding sequence is TGTGCCAGCAGCCCAGACGCGACTCGAGCTTTCTTT. This sequence encodes CASSPDATRAFF. V is TRBV3-1 (or the pseudogene TRBV3-2) and J is TRBJ1-1; D is uncertain. Germline CDR1 LGHDT, CDR2 YNNKEL (reference sequence). The CDR3 extends over 12 amino acids. V lost 4 bases to trimming and J lost 10 bases, with 13 bases between them.

The chain combines TRBV5-5 with TRBJ2-7; unclear D gene. Trimming shortened V by 0 bases and J by 0 bases, and 10 bases separated the two germline ends. The CDR3 runs to 15 residues. Germline V gene lookup returns CDR1 SGHKS and CDR2 YYEKEE (reference sequence). The CDR3 loop is CASSLDLPVSYEQYF. The CDR3 coding sequence is TGTGCCAGCAGCTTGGACCTTCCGGTCTCCTACGAGCAGTACTTC. Based on the CDR3 plus reference TRBV5-5 and TRBJ2-7, the full variable domain is DAGVTQSPTHLIKTRGQQVTLRCSPISGHKSVSWYQQVLGQGPQFIFQYYEKEERGRGNFPDRFSARQFPNYSSELNVNALLLGDSALYLCASSLDLPVSYEQYFGPGTRLTVT.

The chain is built from TRBV5-1 and TRBJ1-1; 7 nucleotides agree with TRBD1. J gave up 1 base and V 0 bases, and 3 bases lay outside the gene matches. This CDR3 is 15 amino acids long. CDR1 SGHRS and CDR2 YFSETQ come from the germline V gene. For the CDR3, the DNA is TGCGCCAGCAGCTTGGATCCAGGGGGGAACACTGAAGCTTTCTTT. This sequence encodes CASSLDPGGNTEAFF.

This chain joins TRBV6-5 and TRBJ1-1, with a weak D call TRBD1 (5 bases). The CDR3 extends over 15 amino acids. CDR1 MNHEY and CDR2 SVGAGI come from the germline V gene. Deletions cut 8 bases from V and 1 base from J, with 17 bases between. The CDR3: CASGQTGQGNTEAFF. As DNA, the CDR3 is TGTGCCAGCGGACAAACCGGACAAGGGAACACTGAAGCTTTCTTT.

The chain recombines TRBV5-5 with TRBJ1-2; 8 bases are a match to TRBD1. The junction had 10 bases not matched to a gene; V was cut back by 4 bases and J by 8 bases. The CDR3 totals 14 residues. Germline V lookup: CDR1 SGHKS, CDR2 YYEKEE (reference sequence). In nucleotides, the CDR3 is TGTGCCAGCAGCCCCTGGACAGGGAGGGAAGGCTACACCTTC. Translated: CASSPWTGREGYTF.